The rows below give T cell receptor beta chains drawn from one sample of a study of post-analysis software for immune sequencing data. One entry per CDR3 protein results from TCRdb running MiXCR on the PCR reads. This table has about 800,000 distinct CDR3 sequences, roughly 27% appearing once. The material sequenced was blood. The receptors derive from a girl aged 10-17 years with multiple sclerosis. The CDR3 runs from the conserved cysteine through the conserved F or W. Fields, in order: clone size, J gene, V gene, D gene, CDR3 protein. The D gene is left open where the match is weak. Expanded clones are given a class, and other clones once, few, many or no size at all.

>few|TRBJ1-2|TRBV29-1|NA
CSVLPGASYGYTF
>few|TRBJ2-5|TRBV7-2|TRBD2
CASRRGAQETQYF
>few|TRBJ2-5|TRBV28|TRBD1
CASTDRGDPVQETQYF
>many|TRBJ2-1|TRBV10-3|NA
CAIRSPEHNEQFF
>many|TRBJ2-1|TRBV5-1|TRBD2
CASSIGLAGTKSSYNEQFF
>NA|TRBJ1-2|TRBV12-5|NA
CASGLTGGGRVNYGYTF
>NA|TRBJ1-4|TRBV28|TRBD1
CASSQTGAGEKLFF
>few|TRBJ1-5|TRBV6-6|TRBD1
CASSRGDDRDRWRPQHF
>few|TRBJ2-3|TRBV20-1|NA
CSARDRIGGASTDTQYF
>few|TRBJ2-5|TRBV7-6|NA
CASSLVSGWGETQYF
>NA|NA|TRBV28|TRBD2
CASSPRGARPQETQYF
>many|TRBJ2-7|TRBV27|TRBD2
CASSLRSSGSYEQYF
>NA|TRBJ2-1|TRBV3-1|NA
CASSQAYFGLRGLYNEQFF
>few|TRBJ1-1|TRBV20-1|NA
CSATPGKIEAFF
>few|TRBJ2-3|TRBV7-7|NA
CASSLLGGLDTQYF
>few|TRBJ2-7|TRBV28|NA
CASSPRTDPYEQYF
>NA|TRBJ1-1|TRBV6-5|NA
CASSKSRRYTEAFF
>few|TRBJ2-3|TRBV12-3/TRBV12-4|TRBD1
CASSFWTGGISPRTDTQYF
>once|TRBJ2-5|TRBV27|NA
CASSHNNEQYF
>NA|TRBJ2-7|TRBV20-1|NA
CSASVLRAYEQYF
>NA|TRBJ2-3|TRBV7-8|TRBD2
CASSSLAGAVDTQYF
>few|TRBJ2-7|TRBV3-1|NA
CASSHSTGSYEQYF
>once|TRBJ2-4|TRBV6-6|NA
CASSHAGSGKNIQYF
>once|TRBJ1-5|TRBV20-1|NA
CSARPIGNQPQHF
>NA|TRBJ1-6|TRBV6-5|NA
CASSYGPSPLHF
>NA|TRBJ1-5|TRBV6-1|NA
CASSRGVARQYNQPQHF
>few|TRBJ2-7|TRBV20-1|TRBD1
CSPIRDRDNEQYF
>once|TRBJ2-4|TRBV5-6|NA
CASSLAPGRAKNIQYF
>NA|TRBJ2-1|TRBV20-1|TRBD2
CSAPIAGGLSYNEQFF
>NA|TRBJ1-1|TRBV20-1|NA
CSAPPGGTNTEAFF
>many|TRBJ2-7|TRBV29-1|NA
CSVEVYSSYEQYF
>few|TRBJ2-3|TRBV5-6|TRBD1
CASSLPEGAADTQYF
>few|TRBJ2-3|TRBV7-2|NA
CASSLERGASTDTQYF
>NA|TRBJ2-1|TRBV14|NA
CASSPEGVQQFF
>few|TRBJ2-1|TRBV7-9|NA
CASSLNGQFF
>NA|TRBJ2-3|TRBV5-4|TRBD2
CASSRGLWREPNPDTQYF
>NA|TRBJ2-3|TRBV6-2/TRBV6-3|NA
CASVKRAVLDTQYF
>few|TRBJ2-1|TRBV11-3|NA
CASSLRGRREQFF
>NA|TRBJ1-6|TRBV7-2|TRBD1
CASSLQGSHNSPLHF
>few|TRBJ2-1|TRBV20-1|NA
CSARVDGNEQFF
>NA|TRBJ2-3|TRBV20-1|TRBD2
CSVQREDADTQYF
>few|TRBJ2-1|TRBV11-3|NA
CASSSMGGHEQFF
>few|TRBJ2-1|TRBV12-3/TRBV12-4|NA
CASRADNLNNEQFF
>NA|TRBJ2-7|TRBV6-5|NA
CASSYSPAISEQYF
>many|TRBJ2-7|TRBV6-5|NA
CASSAPGGPYEQYF